These T cell receptor beta chains were read from a single sample in a study of technical replicates of blood from a handful of donors. TCRdb's copy holds only in-frame clones and misses some; the assay was immunoSEQ multiplex PCR. Of roughly 76,000 clones listed, 80% to 90% were seen once; the top ten hold 4.8%. The sample taken for sequencing was PBMCs. The receptors derive from a human donor in good health. Some clones in this sample may be carry-over from other donors' samples. Both conserved end residues are part of each CDR3. The order of the fields is V gene, D gene, clone size, J gene, CDR3 length, CDR3 DNA, CDR3 protein. The D gene is left open where the match is weak. The size field is filled for only some rows; it gives once, few, many or a size class.

TRBV5-1	NA	NA	TRBJ2-1	16	TGCGCCAGCAGCTTGGCTGGGGGCGGCCTCGGCGATGAGCAGTTCTTC	CASSLAGGGLGDEQFF
TRBV10-3	TRBD1	NA	TRBJ2-3	15	TGTGCCATCAATACCGGGACAGGGGACACAGATACGCAGTATTTT	CAINTGTGDTDTQYF
TRBV7-9	NA	NA	TRBJ2-1	14	TGTGCCAGCAGCTTAGGAGTTTCCTACAATGAGCAGTTCTTC	CASSLGVSYNEQFF
TRBV9	NA	NA	TRBJ1-1	15	TGTGCCAGCAGCCCAGAAAGTACTACAAACACTGAAGCTTTCTTT	CASSPESTTNTEAFF
TRBV7-9	TRBD1	NA	TRBJ1-2	14	TGTGCCAGCAGCTTTTCGGGACAGGGCCATGGCTACACCTTC	CASSFSGQGHGYTF
TRBV5-6	TRBD1	NA	TRBJ2-4	16	TGTGCCAGCAGCTATTATACCGGGACAGGGCAAAACATTCAGTACTTC	CASSYYTGTGQNIQYF
TRBV4-1	TRBD1	NA	TRBJ1-2	13	TGCGCCAGCAGCCTGGACAGGGCCTATGGCTACACCTTC	CASSLDRAYGYTF
TRBV27	TRBD2	NA	TRBJ2-3	15	TGTGCCAGCAGTCCCAAGCGGGATGGGGTAGATACGCAGTATTTT	CASSPKRDGVDTQYF
TRBV4-1	TRBD1	once	TRBJ2-6	15	TGCGCCAGCAGCCAACAGGGGGCTGGGGCCAACGTCCTGACTTTC	CASSQQGAGANVLTF
TRBV15	NA	NA	TRBJ1-3	16	TGTGCCACCAGCAGAGTACCTACAGGGCCCGGAAACACCATATATTTT	CATSRVPTGPGNTIYF
TRBV5-4	TRBD1	NA	TRBJ1-2	13	TGTGCCAGCAGCCACGGACAGGGGCGAGGCTACACCTTC	CASSHGQGRGYTF
TRBV4-3	NA	NA	TRBJ2-1	16	TGCGCCAGCAGCCAAGATCCAGAAATCTCCTACAATGAGCAGTTCTTC	CASSQDPEISYNEQFF
TRBV2	TRBD1	NA	TRBJ2-7	15	TGTGCCAGCACTAAGGACAGGGCTGTCACCTACGAGCAGTACTTC	CASTKDRAVTYEQYF
TRBV5-1	NA	NA	TRBJ2-2	13	TGTGCCAGCAGCCTACTTAGCACCGGGGAGCTGTTTTTT	CASSLLSTGELFF
TRBV4-3	TRBD1	NA	TRBJ2-2	14	TGCGCCAGCAGCGTACGGACAGGGATCGGGGAGCTGTTTTTT	CASSVRTGIGELFF
TRBV2	NA	NA	TRBJ1-1	14	TGTGCCAGCACGATTCGGTTCTCGAACACTGAAGCTTTCTTT	CASTIRFSNTEAFF
TRBV9	TRBD2	NA	TRBJ2-5	15	TGTGCCAGCAGCGATAGCGGGGGCGGGCCAGAGACCCAGTACTTC	CASSDSGGGPETQYF
TRBV6-6	NA	NA	TRBJ1-1	15	TGTGCCAGCAGTTACTCGGTGGGGCGGTACACTGAAGCTTTCTTT	CASSYSVGRYTEAFF
TRBV4-1	NA	NA	TRBJ1-4	16	TGCGCCAGCAGCCAAGCGAGGAGGCAGGTTAATGAAAAACTGTTTTTT	CASSQARRQVNEKLFF
TRBV2	NA	NA	TRBJ2-3	13	TGTGCCAGCAGTAGGGGAGGCCGTGATACGCAGTATTTT	CASSRGGRDTQYF
TRBV5-1	TRBD2	NA	TRBJ2-5	16	TGCGCCAGCGAACAAGGGACTAGTCAAGGAGCGGAGACCCAGTACTTC	CASEQGTSQGAETQYF
TRBV7-9	TRBD1	NA	TRBJ2-7	15	TGTGCCAGCAGCTCACATACAGGGGCTGTCAACGAGCAGTACTTC	CASSSHTGAVNEQYF
TRBV6-6	TRBD1	NA	TRBJ1-1	14	TGTGCCAGCAGTAAGGGACAGGTGAACACTGAAGCTTTCTTT	CASSKGQVNTEAFF